This entry concerns a single TCR beta chain. Its antigen specificity is not known. The sample holds no much larger clone one base away, and base qualities are not on file. The sample's time point, from its label and the paper: naive CD8 control sorted from an acute-time-point sample. Enrolled in the Montreal Hepatitis C Cohort (HEPCO) in Canada, the donors were people who inject drugs, and these donors were followed every 3 months. Acute primary HCV infection was defined by a positive HCV RNA or antibody test following a negative test within the previous 24 weeks. CD3, CD8 and CD45RO antibodies were used for surface staining, and dead cells were excluded with an aqua fixable dye. About 6 subjects who developed chronic infection, defined as HCV RNA positivity at 24 weeks, were also included in the cohort. Negative selection by means of the MACS CD8+ T cell Isolation Kit yielded CD8+ T cells from peripheral blood mononuclear cells recovered from cryopreservation by thawing. Cells were sorted on a BD FACSAria II cell sorter.

These data originate in a study of CD8 T cells in acute hepatitis C reinfection (TCRdb year 2021). Background on the whole study: This study examined the TCRbeta repertoire of CD8+ T cells that recognize the HCV NS3-1073 epitope, both during acute infection and after viral clearance. Several spontaneous resolvers provided paired acute and follow-up samples. Summary of the overall study and its limitations: Follow-up repertoires were not available for chronically infected subjects, because NS3-1073 specific cells were too rare to be sorted. The NS3-1073 specific repertoires were highly diverse, and diversity did not differ significantly among acute resolver, follow-up resolver and acute chronic samples. Because bulk sequencing was performed on the TCRbeta chain only, alphabeta pairing of public clonotypes could not be determined. About a dozen public clonotypes were found regardless of outcome, and V04-02/J02-02 was used by one public clonotype. CDR3 sequences shared with other epitopes were rare, and differing sequencing approaches may have limited exact matching.

Genomic DNA was extracted from the FACS-sorted cells, and the TCRbeta chains were sequenced by the commercial immunoSEQ service. As for the original processing: ImmunoSEQ Analyzer software v3.0 and R v3.5.1 were the tools used to analyze the repertoire data. Only productive rearrangements were analyzed, as sequences containing stop codons or out-of-frame rearrangements were removed. The sequencing provider supplied the metrics for Simpson diversity, Shannon entropy, CDR3 length and nucleotide addition. Based on frequency, clonotypes were placed into dominant, sub-dominant, low or lowest abundance groups, and clonotypes under 0.1% were left out of most analyses. Any CDR3 amino acid clonotype present in at least two subjects at a cumulative frequency of at least 0.5% was labeled public. Here the immuneACCESS table is served through TCRdb, limited to in-frame sequences with V and J called. Missing clones are a known gap in these copies; in checked studies unresolved V genes cover under half, and the rest lacks a known reason. The V and J calls and the clone size are those of that table, but D and trimming were determined from the DNA. This sample has some 40,000 clones in its table, and about 86% of those were observed once. More than 0.4% of the sample is held by the ten biggest clonotypes.

The TCR sequence derives from a man aged 25 to 40 with chronic hepatitis C. Sequenced material: naive CD8+ T cells from PBMCs. The sample's cell subset or site, from its label and the paper: sorted total naive CD45RO-negative CD8+ T cells.

The nucleotide sequence is given as TGCAGCGTCGGGGGGGATCGAACTGAAGCTTTCTTT. Its coded protein is CSVGGDRTEAFF. This sequence uses TRBV29-1 and TRBJ1-1; TRBD1 might be the D gene, on 5 matching bases. Looking up the germline V gene yields CDR1 SQVTM and CDR2 ANQGSEA. The CDR3, from cysteine to phenylalanine, totals 12 residues. Only the CDR3 DNA is retained, 36 bases long and in frame from the first base. Relative to germline, V is 6 bases shorter and J is 5 bases shorter, with 13 bases between their ends.